This T cell receptor (beta chain) was obtained from a study of follicular helper T cells after annual influenza vaccination. Broader study findings: Yearly vaccinations repeatedly recalled conserved clonotypes in ICOS+CD38+ cTfh. Day 7 ICOS+CD38+ clones were most often found later in ICOS-CD38- cTfh cells.

This sample's time point: 2014-2015 season, pre-vaccination. Donors with HIV/AIDS, active malignancy, immunomodulators or active illness were excluded. This clone was recorded a few times. Its antigen is not known. The assay was immunoSEQ multiplex PCR, and TCRdb's table has in-frame clones only and misses some. The data show 13,000 to 15,000 clones, with approximately 85% seen just once and around 0.3% held by the top ten. CDR1 LNHDA and CDR2 SQIVND come from the germline V gene (reference sequence). Trimming stripped 5 bases from V and 5 bases from J, with 12 bases between. This CDR3 is 13 amino acids long.

Sequenced here: CXCR5- memory CD4+ T cells sorted from blood, sampled on the day of influenza vaccination. V usage is TRBV19 and J usage is TRBJ1-1, with D tentatively TRBD1 (6 bases). This receptor was obtained from an adult who received the influenza vaccine. Here the CDR3 DNA reads TGTGCCAGTAGTGCAGGGGAAGGAACTGAAGCTTTCTTT. Amino acids: CASSAGEGTEAFF.